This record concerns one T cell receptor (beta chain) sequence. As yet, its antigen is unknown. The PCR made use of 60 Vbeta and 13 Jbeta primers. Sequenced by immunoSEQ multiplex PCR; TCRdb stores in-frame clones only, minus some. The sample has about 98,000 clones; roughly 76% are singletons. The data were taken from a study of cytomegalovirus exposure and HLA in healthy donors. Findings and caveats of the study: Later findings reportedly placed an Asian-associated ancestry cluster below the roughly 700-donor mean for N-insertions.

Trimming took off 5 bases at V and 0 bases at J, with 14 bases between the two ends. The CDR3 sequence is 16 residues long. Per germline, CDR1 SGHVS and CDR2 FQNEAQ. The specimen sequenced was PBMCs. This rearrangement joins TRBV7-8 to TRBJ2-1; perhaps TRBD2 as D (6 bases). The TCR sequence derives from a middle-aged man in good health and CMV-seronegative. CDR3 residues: CASSRGIQASYNEQFF. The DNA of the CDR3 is TGTGCCAGCAGCCGGGGGATTCAAGCCTCCTACAATGAGCAGTTCTTC.